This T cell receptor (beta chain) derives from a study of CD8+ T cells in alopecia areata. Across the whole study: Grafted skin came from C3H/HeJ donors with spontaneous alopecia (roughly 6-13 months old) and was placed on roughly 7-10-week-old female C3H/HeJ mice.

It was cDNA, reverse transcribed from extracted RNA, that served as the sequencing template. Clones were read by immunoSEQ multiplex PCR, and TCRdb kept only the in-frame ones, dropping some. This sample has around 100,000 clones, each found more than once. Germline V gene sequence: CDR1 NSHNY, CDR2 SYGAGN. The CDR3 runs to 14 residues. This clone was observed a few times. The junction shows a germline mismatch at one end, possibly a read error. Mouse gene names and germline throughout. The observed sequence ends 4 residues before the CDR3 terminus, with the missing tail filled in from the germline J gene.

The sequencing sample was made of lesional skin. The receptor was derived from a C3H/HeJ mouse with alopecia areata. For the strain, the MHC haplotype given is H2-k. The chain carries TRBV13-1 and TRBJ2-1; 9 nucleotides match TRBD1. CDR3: CVSNDRGNYAEQFF. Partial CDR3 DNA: TGTGTCAGCAACGACAGGGGGAACTATGCT.